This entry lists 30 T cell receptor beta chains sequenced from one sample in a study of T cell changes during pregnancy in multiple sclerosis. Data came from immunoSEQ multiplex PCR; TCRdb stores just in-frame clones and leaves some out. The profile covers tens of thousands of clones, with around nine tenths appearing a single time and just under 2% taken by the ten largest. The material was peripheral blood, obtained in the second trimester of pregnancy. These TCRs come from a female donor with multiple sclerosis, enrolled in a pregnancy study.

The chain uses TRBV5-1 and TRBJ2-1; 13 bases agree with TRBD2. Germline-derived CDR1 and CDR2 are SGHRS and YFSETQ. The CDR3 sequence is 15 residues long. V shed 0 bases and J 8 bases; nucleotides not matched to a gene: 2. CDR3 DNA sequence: TGCGCCAGCAGCTTGGGACTAGCGGGAGGCGATGAGCAGTTCTTC. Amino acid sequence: CASSLGLAGGDEQFF.

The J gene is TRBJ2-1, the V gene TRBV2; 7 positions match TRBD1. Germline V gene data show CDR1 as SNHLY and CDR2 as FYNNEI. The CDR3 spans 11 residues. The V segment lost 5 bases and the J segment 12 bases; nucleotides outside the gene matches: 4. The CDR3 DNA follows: TGTGCCAGCAGTCTGACAGGGATGCAGTTCTTC. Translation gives CASSLTGMQFF. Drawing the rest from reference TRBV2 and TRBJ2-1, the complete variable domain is EPEVTQTPSHQVTQMGQEVILRCVPISNHLYFYWYRQILGQKVEFLVSFYNNEISEKSEIFDDQFSVERPDGSNFTLKIRSTKLEDSAMYFCASSLTGMQFFGPGTRLTVL.

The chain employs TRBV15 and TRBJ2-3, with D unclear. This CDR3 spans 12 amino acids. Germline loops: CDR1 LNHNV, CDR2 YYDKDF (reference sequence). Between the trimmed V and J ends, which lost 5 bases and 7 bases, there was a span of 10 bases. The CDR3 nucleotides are TGTGCCACCAGCCCTCAAAGCTATACGCAGTATTTT. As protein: CATSPQSYTQYF.

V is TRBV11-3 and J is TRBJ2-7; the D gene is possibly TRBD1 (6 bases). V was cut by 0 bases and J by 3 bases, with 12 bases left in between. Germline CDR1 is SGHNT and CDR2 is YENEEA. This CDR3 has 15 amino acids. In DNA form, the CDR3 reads TGTGCCAGCAGCTTAGATCCCCAGGGGAGCTACGAGCAGTACTTC. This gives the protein CASSLDPQGSYEQYF.

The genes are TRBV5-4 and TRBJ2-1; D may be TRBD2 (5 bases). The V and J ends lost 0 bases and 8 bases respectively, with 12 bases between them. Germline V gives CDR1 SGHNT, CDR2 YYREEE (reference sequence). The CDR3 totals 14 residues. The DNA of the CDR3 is TGTGCCAGCAGCTTGGATCTAGCACTCCATGAGCAGTTCTTC. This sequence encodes CASSLDLALHEQFF.

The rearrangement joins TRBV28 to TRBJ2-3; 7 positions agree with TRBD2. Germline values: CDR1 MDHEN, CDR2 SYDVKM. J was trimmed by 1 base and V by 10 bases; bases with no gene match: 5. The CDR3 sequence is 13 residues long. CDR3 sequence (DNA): TGTGCCATGGCACGGGGGGGCACAGATACGCAGTATTTT. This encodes CAMARGGTDTQYF.

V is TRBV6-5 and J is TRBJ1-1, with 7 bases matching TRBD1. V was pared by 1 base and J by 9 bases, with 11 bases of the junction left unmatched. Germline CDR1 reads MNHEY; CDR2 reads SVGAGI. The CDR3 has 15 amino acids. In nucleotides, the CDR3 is TGTGCCAGCAGTTACTGGGGTGGAGGGGGACAGCAAGCTTTCTTT. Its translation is CASSYWGGGGQQAFF.

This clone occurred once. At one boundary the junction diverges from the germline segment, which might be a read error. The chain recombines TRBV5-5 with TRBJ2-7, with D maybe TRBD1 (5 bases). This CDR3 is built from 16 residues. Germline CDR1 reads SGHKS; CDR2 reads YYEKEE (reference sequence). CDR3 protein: CASSLAGHPGAYEQYF. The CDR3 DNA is TGTGCCAGCAGTTTGGCAGGACATCCGGGTGCGTACGAGCAGTACTTC.

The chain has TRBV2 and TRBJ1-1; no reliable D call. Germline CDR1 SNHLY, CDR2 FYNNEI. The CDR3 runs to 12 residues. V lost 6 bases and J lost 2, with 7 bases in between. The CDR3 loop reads CASRPVNTEAFF. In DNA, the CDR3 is TGTGCCAGCAGACCGGTAAACACTGAAGCTTTCTTT.

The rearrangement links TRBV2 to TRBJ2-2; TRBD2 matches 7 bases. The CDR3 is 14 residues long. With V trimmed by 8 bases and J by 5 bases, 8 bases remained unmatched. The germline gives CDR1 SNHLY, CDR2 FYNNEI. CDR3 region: CASSSGAPTGELFF. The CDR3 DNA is TGTGCCAGCTCGAGCGGGGCCCCAACCGGGGAGCTGTTTTTT.

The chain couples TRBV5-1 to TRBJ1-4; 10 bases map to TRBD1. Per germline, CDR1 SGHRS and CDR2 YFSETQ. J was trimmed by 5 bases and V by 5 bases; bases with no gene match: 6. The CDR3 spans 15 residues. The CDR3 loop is CASRRGTGENEKLFF. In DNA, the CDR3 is TGCGCCAGCAGACGGGGGACAGGGGAAAATGAAAAACTGTTTTTT.

CDR3 in amino acids: CASTEEGSGNTIYF. CDR3 in DNA: TGTGCCAGCACCGAAGAGGGCTCTGGAAACACCATATATTTT. The chain recombines TRBV7-8 with TRBJ1-3; no firm D call. This CDR3 has 14 amino acids. Per germline, CDR1 SGHVS and CDR2 FQNEAQ. With 7 bases removed from V and 0 bases from J, the gap between germline ends came to 10 bases.

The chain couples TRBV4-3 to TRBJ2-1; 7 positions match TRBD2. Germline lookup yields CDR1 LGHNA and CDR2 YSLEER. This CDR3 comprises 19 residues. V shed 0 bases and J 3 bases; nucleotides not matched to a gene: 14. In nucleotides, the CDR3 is TGCGCCAGCAGCCAAGATTTCCCGCCCGGGACTACTTACTACAATGAGCAGTTCTTC. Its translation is CASSQDFPPGTTYYNEQFF.

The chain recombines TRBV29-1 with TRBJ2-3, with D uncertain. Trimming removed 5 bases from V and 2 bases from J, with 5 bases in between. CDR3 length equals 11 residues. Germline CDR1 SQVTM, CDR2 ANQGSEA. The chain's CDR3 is CSVRFTDTQYF. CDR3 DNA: TGCAGCGTTCGTTTCACAGATACGCAGTATTTT.

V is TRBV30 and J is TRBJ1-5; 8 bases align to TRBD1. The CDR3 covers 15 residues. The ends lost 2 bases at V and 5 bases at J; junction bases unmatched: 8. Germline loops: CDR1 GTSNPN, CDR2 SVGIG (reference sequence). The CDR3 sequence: CAWSSPYRGDQPQHF. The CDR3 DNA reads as TGTGCCTGGAGTAGTCCTTACAGGGGGGATCAGCCCCAGCATTTT.

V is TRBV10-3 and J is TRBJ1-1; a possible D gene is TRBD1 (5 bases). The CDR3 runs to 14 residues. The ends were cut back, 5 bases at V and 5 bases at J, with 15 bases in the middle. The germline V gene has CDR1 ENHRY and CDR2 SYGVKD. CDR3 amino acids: CAISPGMGPTEAFF. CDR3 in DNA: TGTGCCATCAGTCCAGGGATGGGGCCGACTGAAGCTTTCTTT.

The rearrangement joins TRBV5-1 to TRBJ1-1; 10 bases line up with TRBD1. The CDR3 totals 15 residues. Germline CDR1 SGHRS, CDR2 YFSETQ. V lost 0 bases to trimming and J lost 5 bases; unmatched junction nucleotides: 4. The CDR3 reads CASSLETGGWTEAFF. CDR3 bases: TGCGCCAGCAGCTTGGAGACAGGGGGCTGGACTGAAGCTTTCTTT.

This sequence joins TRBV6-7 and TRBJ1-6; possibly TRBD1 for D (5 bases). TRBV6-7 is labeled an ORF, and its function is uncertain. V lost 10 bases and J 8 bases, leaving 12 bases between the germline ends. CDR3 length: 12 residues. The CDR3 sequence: CATPPGYSPLHF. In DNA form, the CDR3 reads TGTGCCACCCCCCCAGGGTATTCACCCCTCCACTTT.

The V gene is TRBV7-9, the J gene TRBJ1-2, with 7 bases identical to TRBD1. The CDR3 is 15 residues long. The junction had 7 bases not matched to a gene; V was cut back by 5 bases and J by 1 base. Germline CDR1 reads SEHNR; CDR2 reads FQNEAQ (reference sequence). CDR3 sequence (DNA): TGTGCCAGCAGCCCCACGGGACAGTATAACTATGGCTACACCTTC. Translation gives CASSPTGQYNYGYTF. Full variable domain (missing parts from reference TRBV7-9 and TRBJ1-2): DTGVSQNPRHKITKRGQNVTFRCDPISEHNRLYWYRQTLGQGPEFLTYFQNEAQLEKSRLLSDRFSAERPKGSFSTLEIQRTEQGDSAMYLCASSPTGQYNYGYTFGSGTRLTVV.

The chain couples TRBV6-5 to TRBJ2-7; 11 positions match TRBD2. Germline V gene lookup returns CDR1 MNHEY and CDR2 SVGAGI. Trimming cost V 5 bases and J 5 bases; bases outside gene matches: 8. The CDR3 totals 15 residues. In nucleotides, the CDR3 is TGTGCCAGCAGTCGCAAACTAGCGGGAGCAAACGAGCAGTACTTC. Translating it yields CASSRKLAGANEQYF.

In DNA, the CDR3 is TGTGCCAGTAGTAAGAAGGGGTCCACCTACAATGAGCAGTTCTTC. It specifies CASSKKGSTYNEQFF. The V and J genes are TRBV19 and TRBJ2-1, with D possibly TRBD1 on 5 matching bases. The length of the CDR3 is 15 residues. Germline V gene data show CDR1 as LNHDA and CDR2 as SQIVND (reference sequence). V dropped 4 bases and J dropped 2 bases, with 12 bases sitting between them.

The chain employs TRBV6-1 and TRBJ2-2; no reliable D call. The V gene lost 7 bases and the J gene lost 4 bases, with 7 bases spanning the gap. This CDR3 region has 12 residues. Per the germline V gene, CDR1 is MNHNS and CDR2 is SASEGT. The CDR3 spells CASNRITGELFF. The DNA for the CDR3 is TGTGCCAGCAACAGAATCACCGGGGAGCTGTTTTTT.

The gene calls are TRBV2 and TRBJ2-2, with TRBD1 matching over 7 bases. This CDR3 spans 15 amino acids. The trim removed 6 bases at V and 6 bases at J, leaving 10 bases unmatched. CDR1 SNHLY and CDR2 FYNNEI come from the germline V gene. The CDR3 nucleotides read TGTGCCAGCAGGAGGGAGACAGGGAGTGCCGGGGAGCTGTTTTTT. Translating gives CASRRETGSAGELFF.

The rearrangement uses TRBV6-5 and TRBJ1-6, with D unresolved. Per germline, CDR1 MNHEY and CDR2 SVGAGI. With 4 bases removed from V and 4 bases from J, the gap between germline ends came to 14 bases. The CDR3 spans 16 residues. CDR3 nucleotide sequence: TGTGCCAGCAGTTTCGGTGGACTGATTTATAATTCACCCCTCCACTTT. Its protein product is CASSFGGLIYNSPLHF.

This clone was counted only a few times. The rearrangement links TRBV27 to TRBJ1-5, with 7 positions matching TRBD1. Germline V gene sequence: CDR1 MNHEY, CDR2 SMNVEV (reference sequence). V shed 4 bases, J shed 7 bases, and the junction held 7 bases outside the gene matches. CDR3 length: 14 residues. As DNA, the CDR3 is TGTGCCAGCAGTTCCGGGACAGTGGGCCAGCCCCAGCATTTT. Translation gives CASSSGTVGQPQHF.

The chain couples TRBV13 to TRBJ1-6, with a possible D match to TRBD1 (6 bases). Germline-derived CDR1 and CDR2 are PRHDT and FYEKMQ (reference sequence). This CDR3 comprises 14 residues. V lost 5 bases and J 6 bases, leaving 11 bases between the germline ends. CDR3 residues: CASSLQGRNSPLHF. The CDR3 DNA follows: TGTGCCAGCAGCCTACAGGGTCGTAATTCACCCCTCCACTTT.

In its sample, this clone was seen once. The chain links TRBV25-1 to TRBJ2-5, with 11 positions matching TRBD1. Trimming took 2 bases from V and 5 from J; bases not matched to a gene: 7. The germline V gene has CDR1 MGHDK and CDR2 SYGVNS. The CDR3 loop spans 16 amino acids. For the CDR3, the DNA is TGTGCCAGCAGTGAAGCCGGACAGGGGGCGCGTGAGACCCAGTACTTC. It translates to CASSEAGQGARETQYF.

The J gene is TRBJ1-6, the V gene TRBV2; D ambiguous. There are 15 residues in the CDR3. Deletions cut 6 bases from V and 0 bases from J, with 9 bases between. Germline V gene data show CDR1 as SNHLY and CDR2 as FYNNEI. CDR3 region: CASRDGSSYNSPLHF. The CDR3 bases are TGTGCCAGCAGGGACGGGAGCTCCTATAATTCACCCCTCCACTTT.

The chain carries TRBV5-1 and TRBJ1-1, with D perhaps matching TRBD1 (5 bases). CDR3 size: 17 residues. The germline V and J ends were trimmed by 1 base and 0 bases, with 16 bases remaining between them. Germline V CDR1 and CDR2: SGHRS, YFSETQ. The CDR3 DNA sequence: TGCGCCAGCAGCTTGTTGAGGACAAATGGGGTGAACACTGAAGCTTTCTTT. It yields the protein CASSLLRTNGVNTEAFF.

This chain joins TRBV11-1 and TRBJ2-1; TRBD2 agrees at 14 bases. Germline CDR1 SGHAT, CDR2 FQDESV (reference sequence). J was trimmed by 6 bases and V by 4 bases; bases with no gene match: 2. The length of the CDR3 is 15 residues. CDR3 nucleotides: TGTGCCAGCAGCTCGGGACTAGCGGGGGTCAATGAGCAGTTCTTC. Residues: CASSSGLAGVNEQFF. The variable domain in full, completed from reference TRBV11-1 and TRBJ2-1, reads EAEVAQSPRYKITEKSQAVAFWCDPISGHATLYWYRQILGQGPELLVQFQDESVVDDSQLPKDRFSAERLKGVDSTLKIQPAELGDSAMYLCASSSGLAGVNEQFFGPGTRLTVL.